The clone carrying this T cell receptor (beta chain) was seen many times. Its antigen is undetermined. The V gene lost 3 bases and the J gene lost 3 bases, with 7 bases spanning the gap. CDR1 SQVTM and CDR2 ANQGSEA come from the germline V gene. This CDR3 comprises 12 residues. The data were taken from a study of T cells in Graves' hyperthyroidism and ophthalmopathy. Study results and caveats: Ophthalmopathy was identified by the model a median 6.5 months ahead of onset.

Amplified regions were TCR beta CDR3 sequences from RNA transcripts. HTBI primers were employed in a first-round RT-PCR of the TCR CDR3. TCRdb analysed the multiplex PCR reads with MiXCR anew, one entry per CDR3 protein. The sample has some 690,000 distinct CDR3 sequences, roughly 17% seen once. This chain connects TRBV29-1 to TRBJ2-3, with unresolved D. The specimen was blood. The receptor's source is a man aged 50 or older with Graves' hyperthyroidism. The CDR3 DNA reads as TGCAGCGTTGACTCATTAACAGATACGCAGTATTTT. It yields the protein CSVDSLTDTQYF.